The source of this T cell receptor beta chain is a study of beta chain features in type 1 diabetes. Expressed TCRB transcripts were sequenced after all isolated RNA was converted to cDNA. TCRdb keeps only in-frame clones here, not all; method: immunoSEQ multiplex PCR. Among over 500,000 clones, 15% were seen once, and the ten largest hold approximately 0.099%. Only one heparinised blood draw was taken per donor, and its volume averaged roughly 120 mL. This clone was found a few times. The antigen remains unidentified. General study points: Patients showed naive, central memory and Treg TCRB repertoires that appeared more similar than those of healthy donors. Cells with high TCR expression could be over-represented by cDNA sequencing.

The germline V gene encodes CDR1 LNHDA and CDR2 SQIVND (reference sequence). The CDR3 sequence is 12 residues long. V dropped 8 bases and J dropped 4 bases, with 9 bases sitting between them. The origin of this receptor is a man younger than 35 in good health. The chain recombines TRBV19 with TRBJ1-5, with D possibly TRBD1 on 5 matching bases. Specimen: naive CD4+ T cells from blood. The CDR3 reads CASSGRNQPQHF. The CDR3 DNA follows: TGTGCCAGTTCAGGGAGGAATCAGCCCCAGCATTTT. The whole variable domain, filled in from reference TRBV19 and TRBJ1-5, reads DGGITQSPKYLFRKEGQNVTLSCEQNLNHDAMYWYRQDPGQGLRLIYYSQIVNDFQKGDIAEGYSVSREKKESFPLTVTSAQKNPTAFYLCASSGRNQPQHFGDGTRLSIL.